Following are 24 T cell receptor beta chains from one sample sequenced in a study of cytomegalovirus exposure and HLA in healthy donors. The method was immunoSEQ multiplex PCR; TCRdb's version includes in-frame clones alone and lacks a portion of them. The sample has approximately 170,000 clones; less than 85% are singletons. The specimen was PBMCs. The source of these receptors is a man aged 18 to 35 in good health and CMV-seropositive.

The CDR3: CASSLATDRTYGYTF. The CDR3 region has the DNA TGTGCCAGCTCACTCGCTACGGACAGAACCTATGGCTACACCTTC. The J gene is TRBJ1-2, the V gene TRBV18; a possible D gene is TRBD1 (6 bases). CDR1 KGHSH and CDR2 LQKENI come from the germline V gene. V dropped 4 bases and J dropped 4 bases, with 16 bases sitting between them. This CDR3 comprises 15 residues.

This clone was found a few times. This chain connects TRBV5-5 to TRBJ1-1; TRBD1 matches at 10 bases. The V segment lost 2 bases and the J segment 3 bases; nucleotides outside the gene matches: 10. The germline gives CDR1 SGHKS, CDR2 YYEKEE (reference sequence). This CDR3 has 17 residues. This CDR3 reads CASSLVGQGFLDTEAFF. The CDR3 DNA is TGTGCCAGCAGCTTAGTGGGACAGGGGTTTTTGGACACTGAAGCTTTCTTT.

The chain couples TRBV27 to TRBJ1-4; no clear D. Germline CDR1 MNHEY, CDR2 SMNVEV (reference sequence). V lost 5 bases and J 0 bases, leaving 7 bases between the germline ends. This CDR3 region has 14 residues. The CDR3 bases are TGTGCCAGCAGTGACTGGGCAACTAATGAAAAACTGTTTTTT. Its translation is CASSDWATNEKLFF.

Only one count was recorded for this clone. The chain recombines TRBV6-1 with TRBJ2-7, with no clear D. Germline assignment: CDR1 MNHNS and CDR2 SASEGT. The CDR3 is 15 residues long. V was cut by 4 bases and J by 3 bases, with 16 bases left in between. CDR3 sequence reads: CASSVHQTVNYEQYF. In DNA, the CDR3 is TGTGCCAGCAGTGTCCACCAAACGGTCAACTACGAGCAGTACTTC.

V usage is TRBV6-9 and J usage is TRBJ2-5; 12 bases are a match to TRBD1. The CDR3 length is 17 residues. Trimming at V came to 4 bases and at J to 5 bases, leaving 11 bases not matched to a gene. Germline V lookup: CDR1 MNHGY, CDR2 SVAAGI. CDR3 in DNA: TGTGCCAGCAGTTTTGGGGGACAGGGGGCGCCCGATGAGACCCAGTACTTC. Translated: CASSFGGQGAPDETQYF.

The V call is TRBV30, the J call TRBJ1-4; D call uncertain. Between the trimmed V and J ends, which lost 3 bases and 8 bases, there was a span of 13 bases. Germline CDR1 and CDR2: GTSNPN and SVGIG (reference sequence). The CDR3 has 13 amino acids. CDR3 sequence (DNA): TGTGCCTGGAGGGAGGGAGGAGAAGAAAAACTGTTTTTT. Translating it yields CAWREGGEEKLFF.

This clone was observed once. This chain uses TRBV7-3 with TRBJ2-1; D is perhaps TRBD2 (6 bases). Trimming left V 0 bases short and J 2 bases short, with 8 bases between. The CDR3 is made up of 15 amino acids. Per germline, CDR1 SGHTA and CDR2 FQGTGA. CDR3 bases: TGTGCCAGCAGCTTAACTAGCGGACCCTACAATGAGCAGTTCTTC. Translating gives CASSLTSGPYNEQFF.

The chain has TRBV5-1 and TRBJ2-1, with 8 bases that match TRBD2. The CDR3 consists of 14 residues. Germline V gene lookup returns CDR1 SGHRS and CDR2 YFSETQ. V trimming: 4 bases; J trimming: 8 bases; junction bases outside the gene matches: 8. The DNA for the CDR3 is TGCGCCAGCAGCCTGGAGCGGGAGAATGATGAGCAGTTCTTC. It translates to CASSLERENDEQFF.

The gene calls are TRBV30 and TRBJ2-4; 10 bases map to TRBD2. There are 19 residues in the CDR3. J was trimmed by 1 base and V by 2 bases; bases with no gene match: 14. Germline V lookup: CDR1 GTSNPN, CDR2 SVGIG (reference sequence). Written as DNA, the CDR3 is TGTGCCTGGAGTAGGCGGTCCCTAGCGGGAGTCGTCGCCAAAAACATTCAGTACTTC. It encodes CAWSRRSLAGVVAKNIQYF.

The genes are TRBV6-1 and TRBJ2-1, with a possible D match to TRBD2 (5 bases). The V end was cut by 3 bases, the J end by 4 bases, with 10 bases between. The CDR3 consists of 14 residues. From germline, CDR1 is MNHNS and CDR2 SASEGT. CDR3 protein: CASSDQEEYNEQFF. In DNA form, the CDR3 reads TGTGCCAGCAGTGATCAGGAGGAGTACAATGAGCAGTTCTTC.

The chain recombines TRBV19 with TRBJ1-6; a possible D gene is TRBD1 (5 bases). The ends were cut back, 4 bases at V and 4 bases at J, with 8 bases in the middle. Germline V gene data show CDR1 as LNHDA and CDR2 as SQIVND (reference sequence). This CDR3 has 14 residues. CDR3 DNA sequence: TGTGCCAGTAGTAATGCAGGGTATAATTCACCCCTCCACTTT. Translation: CASSNAGYNSPLHF.

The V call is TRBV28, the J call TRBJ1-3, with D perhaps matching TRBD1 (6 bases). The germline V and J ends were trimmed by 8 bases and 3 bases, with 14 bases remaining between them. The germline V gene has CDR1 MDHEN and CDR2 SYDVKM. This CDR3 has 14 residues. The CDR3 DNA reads TGTGCCAGCGGGGGCGGGAGAAGTGGAAACACCATATATTTT. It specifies CASGGGRSGNTIYF. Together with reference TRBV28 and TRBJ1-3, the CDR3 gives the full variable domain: DVKVTQSSRYLVKRTGEKVFLECVQDMDHENMFWYRQDPGLGLRLIYFSYDVKMKEKGDIPEGYSVSREKKERFSLILESASTNQTSMYLCASGGGRSGNTIYFGEGSWLTVV.

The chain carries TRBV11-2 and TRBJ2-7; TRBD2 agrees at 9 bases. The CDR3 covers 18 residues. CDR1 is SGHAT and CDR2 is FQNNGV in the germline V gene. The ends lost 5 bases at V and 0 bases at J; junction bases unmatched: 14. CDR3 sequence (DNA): TGTGCCAGCAGCCCAATCTCTCGGACTAGCGATCACTCCTACGAGCAGTACTTC. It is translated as CASSPISRTSDHSYEQYF.

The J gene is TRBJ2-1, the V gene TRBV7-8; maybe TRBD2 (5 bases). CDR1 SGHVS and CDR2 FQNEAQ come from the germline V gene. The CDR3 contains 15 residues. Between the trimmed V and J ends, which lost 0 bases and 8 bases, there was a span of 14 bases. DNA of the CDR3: TGTGCCAGCAGCTTAGCCCCGGACGGGATAGATGAGCAGTTCTTC. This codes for CASSLAPDGIDEQFF. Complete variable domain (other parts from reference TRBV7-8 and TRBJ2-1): GAGVSQSPRYKVAKRGQDVALRCDPISGHVSLFWYQQALGQGPEFLTYFQNEAQLDKSGLPSDRFFAERPEGSVSTLKIQRTQQEDSAVYLCASSLAPDGIDEQFFGPGTRLTVL.

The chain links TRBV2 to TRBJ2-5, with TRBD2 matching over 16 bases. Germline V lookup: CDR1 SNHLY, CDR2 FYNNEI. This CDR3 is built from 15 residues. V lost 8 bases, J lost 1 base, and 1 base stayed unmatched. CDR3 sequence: CASGTSGGVQETQYF. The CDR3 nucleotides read TGTGCCAGCGGGACTAGCGGGGGGGTCCAAGAGACCCAGTACTTC.

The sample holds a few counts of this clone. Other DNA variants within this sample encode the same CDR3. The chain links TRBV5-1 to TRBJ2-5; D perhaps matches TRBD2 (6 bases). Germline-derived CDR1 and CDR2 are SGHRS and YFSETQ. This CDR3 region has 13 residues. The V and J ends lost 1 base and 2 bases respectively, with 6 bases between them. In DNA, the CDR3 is TGCGCCAGCAGCTTGCGGGGGCAAGAGACCCAGTACTTC. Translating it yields CASSLRGQETQYF.

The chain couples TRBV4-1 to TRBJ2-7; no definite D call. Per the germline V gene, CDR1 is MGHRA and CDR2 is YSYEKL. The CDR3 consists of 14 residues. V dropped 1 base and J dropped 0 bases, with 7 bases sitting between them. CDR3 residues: CASSQVPSSYEQYF. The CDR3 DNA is TGCGCCAGCAGCCAAGTACCTAGCTCCTACGAGCAGTACTTC.

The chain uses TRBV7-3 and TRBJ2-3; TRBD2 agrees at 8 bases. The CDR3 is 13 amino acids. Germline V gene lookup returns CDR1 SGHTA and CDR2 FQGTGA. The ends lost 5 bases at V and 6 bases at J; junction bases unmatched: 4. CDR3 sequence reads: CASSPGGGDTQYF. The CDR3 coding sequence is TGTGCCAGCAGCCCCGGCGGGGGGGATACGCAGTATTTT. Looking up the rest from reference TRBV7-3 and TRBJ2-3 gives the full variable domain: GAGVSQTPSNKVTEKGKYVELRCDPISGHTALYWYRQSLGQGPEFLIYFQGTGAADDSGLPNDRFFAVRPEGSVSTLKIQRTERGDSAVYLCASSPGGGDTQYFGPGTRLTVL.

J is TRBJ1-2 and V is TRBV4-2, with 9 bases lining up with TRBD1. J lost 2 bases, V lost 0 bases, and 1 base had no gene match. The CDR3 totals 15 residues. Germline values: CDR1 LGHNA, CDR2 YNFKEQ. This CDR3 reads CASSQEGQGNYGYTF. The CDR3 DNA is TGTGCCAGCAGCCAAGAAGGACAGGGGAACTATGGCTACACCTTC.

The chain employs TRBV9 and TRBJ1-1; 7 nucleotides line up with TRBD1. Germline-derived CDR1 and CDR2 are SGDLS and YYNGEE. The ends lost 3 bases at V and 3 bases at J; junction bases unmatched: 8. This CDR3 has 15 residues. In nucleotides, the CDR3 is TGTGCCAGCAGCGCCGCCGACAGGGTTGACACTGAAGCTTTCTTT. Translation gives CASSAADRVDTEAFF. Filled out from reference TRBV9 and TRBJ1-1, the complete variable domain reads DSGVTQTPKHLITATGQRVTLRCSPRSGDLSVYWYQQSLDQGLQFLIQYYNGEERAKGNILERFSAQQFPDLHSELNLSSLELGDSALYFCASSAADRVDTEAFFGQGTRLTVV.

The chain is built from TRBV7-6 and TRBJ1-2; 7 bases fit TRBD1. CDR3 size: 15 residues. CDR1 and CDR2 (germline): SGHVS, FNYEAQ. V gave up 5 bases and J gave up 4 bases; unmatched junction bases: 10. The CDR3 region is CASSPGDRFPYGYTF. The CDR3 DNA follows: TGTGCCAGCAGCCCGGGGGACAGATTTCCCTATGGCTACACCTTC.

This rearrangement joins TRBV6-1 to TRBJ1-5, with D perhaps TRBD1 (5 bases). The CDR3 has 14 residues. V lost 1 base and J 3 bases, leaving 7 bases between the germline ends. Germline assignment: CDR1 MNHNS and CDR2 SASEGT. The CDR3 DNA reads TGTGCCAGCAGTGAAGGGGGCCTCAATCAGCCCCAGCATTTT. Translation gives CASSEGGLNQPQHF.

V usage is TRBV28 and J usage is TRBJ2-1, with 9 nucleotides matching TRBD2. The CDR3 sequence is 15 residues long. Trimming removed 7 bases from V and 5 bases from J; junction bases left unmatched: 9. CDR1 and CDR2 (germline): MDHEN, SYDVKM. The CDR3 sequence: CASTPGLAGNNEQFF. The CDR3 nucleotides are TGTGCCAGCACCCCGGGGCTAGCGGGGAACAATGAGCAGTTCTTC.

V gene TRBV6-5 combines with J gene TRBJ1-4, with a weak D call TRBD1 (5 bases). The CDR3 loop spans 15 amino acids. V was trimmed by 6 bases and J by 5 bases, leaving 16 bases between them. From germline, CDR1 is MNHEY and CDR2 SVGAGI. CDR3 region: CASRDLTAGNEKLFF. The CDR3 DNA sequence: TGTGCCAGCAGGGACTTGACAGCGGGGAATGAAAAACTGTTTTTT.